This T cell receptor beta chain is drawn from a study of T cell responses to AZD1222 COVID-19 vaccine. This table comes from immunoSEQ multiplex PCR, and its TCRdb copy is limited to in-frame clones, with some not included. The data contain approximately 100,000 clones, about 93% of them seen just once; the ten biggest clones take up less than 2.5%. Germline CDR1 and CDR2: MNHEY and SVGAGI. V was clipped by 2 bases and J by 6 bases, with 11 bases between them. The length of the CDR3 is 15 residues. V is TRBV6-5 and J is TRBJ1-6, with D unclear. Material: peripheral blood, obtained on day 0 of AZD1222 vaccination. The receptor was derived from an adult in good health. CDR3 in DNA: TGTGCCAGCAGTTACAAGACAACTCCTAATTCACCCCTCCACTTT. It specifies CASSYKTTPNSPLHF.